Given below is one T cell receptor (beta chain) in context. Its antigen is not identified. This specimen belongs to a study of shared clonotypes between healthy human individuals. On the study more broadly: Three CD4 naive, three CD4 memory, two CD8 naive and one CD8 memory plate were used per donor. Whole-study results and caveats: Genetic and exposure-history diversity was limited by the few donors.

The germline gives CDR1 SNHLY, CDR2 FYNNEI. The V gene end was trimmed by 4 bases and the J gene end by 6 bases; junction bases not matched to a gene: 5. This CDR3 is built from 15 residues. The data were produced by immunoSEQ multiplex PCR, yet TCRdb's version contains in-frame clones alone and is incomplete. The table records some 500,000 clones, more than 95% of them present only once. The TCR sequence derives from a woman aged 30 to 39 in good health. The V call is TRBV2, the J call TRBJ2-1; 11 bases fit TRBD2. The sequencing sample was made of naive CD4+ T cells sorted from blood. Subset meaning: CD45RA+ positively selected. The CDR3 loop is CASSGRLAGINEQFF. The CDR3 DNA is TGTGCCAGCAGTGGAAGACTAGCGGGAATCAATGAGCAGTTCTTC.